A single sample gave rise to the 19 T cell receptor beta chains below, sequenced in a study of cytomegalovirus exposure and HLA in healthy donors. PCR involved 60 Vbeta and 13 Jbeta primers. This table comes from immunoSEQ multiplex PCR, and its TCRdb copy is limited to in-frame clones, with some not included. The sample lists under 200,000 clones; approximately 88% were seen once. The sequenced sample was PBMCs. The receptors derive from a man aged 30 to 39 in good health and CMV-seronegative.

There are a few counts of this clone. J is TRBJ2-7 and V is TRBV6-5; 11 nucleotides agree with TRBD2. The CDR3 length is 14 residues. With 5 bases clipped from V and 3 bases from J, the junction kept 3 bases outside the gene matches. Germline loops: CDR1 MNHEY, CDR2 SVGAGI. The CDR3: CASSPGTSGYEQYF. The CDR3 nucleotides read TGTGCCAGCAGTCCCGGGACTAGCGGCTACGAGCAGTACTTC.

The V and J genes are TRBV11-1 and TRBJ2-7; maybe TRBD2 (5 bases). The CDR3 sequence is 14 residues long. CDR1 is SGHAT, CDR2 FQDESV, per germline (reference sequence). Deletions cut 0 bases from V and 1 base from J, with 7 bases between. The CDR3, as DNA: TGTGCCAGCAGCTTAGCGGGAGCATCCTACGAGCAGTACTTC. It translates to CASSLAGASYEQYF. The full variable domain, completed using reference TRBV11-1 and TRBJ2-7, is EAEVAQSPRYKITEKSQAVAFWCDPISGHATLYWYRQILGQGPELLVQFQDESVVDDSQLPKDRFSAERLKGVDSTLKIQPAELGDSAMYLCASSLAGASYEQYFGPGTRLTVT.

The chain uses TRBV9 and TRBJ2-7; D gene unclear. Trimming cost V 0 bases and J 2 bases, with 12 bases left between them. Looked up from germline, CDR1 is SGDLS and CDR2 is YYNGEE. The CDR3 is 15 residues long. The CDR3 DNA is TGTGCCAGCAGCGTAGACGGCACGGAGACCTACGAGCAGTACTTC. The encoded protein is CASSVDGTETYEQYF.

This clone was counted a few times. The chain combines TRBV7-3 with TRBJ2-3, with 9 bases identical to TRBD2. V dropped 3 bases and J dropped 4; count of bases not matched to a gene: 2. The CDR3 is 14 residues long. Germline CDR1 reads SGHTA; CDR2 reads FQGTGA. The CDR3 reads CASSFGGRADTQYF. The CDR3 DNA reads TGTGCCAGCAGCTTTGGCGGGAGGGCAGATACGCAGTATTTT.

The rearrangement joins TRBV6-4 to TRBJ1-1, with D hard to call. The CDR3 sequence is 13 residues long. CDR1 and CDR2 from the germline V gene are MRHNA and SNTAGT. Trimming shortened V by 6 bases and J by 5 bases, and 13 bases separated the two germline ends. The CDR3 sequence is CASSKRFQTEAFF. CDR3 coding DNA: TGTGCCAGCAGCAAACGTTTTCAGACTGAAGCTTTCTTT.

This sequence joins TRBV19 and TRBJ2-1, with 7 bases identical to TRBD1. The CDR3 has 14 residues. V lost 8 bases, J lost 1 base, and 5 bases stayed unmatched. The germline CDR1 and CDR2 sequences are LNHDA and SQIVND (reference sequence). The CDR3 sequence is CASADRVSYNEQFF. The CDR3 region has the DNA TGTGCCAGTGCAGACAGGGTATCCTACAATGAGCAGTTCTTC.

Concerning this clone itself: Because it lacks the conserved phenylalanine or tryptophan at the end, this CDR3 is likely a read error. The rearrangement joins TRBV4-3 to TRBJ2-6; 7 bases line up with TRBD1. Germline CDR1 LGHNA, CDR2 YSLEER. V lost 1 base to trimming and J lost 0 bases; unmatched junction nucleotides: 3. The CDR3 covers 17 residues. Written as DNA, the CDR3 is TGCGCCAGCAGCCAAGGGGACAGTCCCTCTGGGGCCAACGTCCTGACTTCC. It yields the protein CASSQGDSPSGANVLTS.

This chain joins TRBV19 and TRBJ2-1; D is possibly TRBD2 (6 bases). The V end was cut by 6 bases, the J end by 8 bases, with 26 bases between. The germline V gene has CDR1 LNHDA and CDR2 SQIVND (reference sequence). CDR3 length: 17 amino acids. CDR3 coding DNA: TGTGCCAGTAGGACTCAGCGTCTCGGGAGTTCTCTGGATGAGCAGTTCTTC. Translation: CASRTQRLGSSLDEQFF.

DNA for the CDR3: TGTGCCAGCAGCCCGGGGACTAGTGTCAATGAGCAGTTCTTC. It specifies CASSPGTSVNEQFF. V and J are TRBV27 and TRBJ2-1; 8 bases are a match to TRBD2. The V gene's germline CDR1 is MNHEY and CDR2 SMNVEV (reference sequence). With V trimmed by 6 bases and J by 6 bases, 7 bases remained unmatched. There are 14 residues in the CDR3.

This sequence joins TRBV7-9 and TRBJ2-5; the match to TRBD1 covers 7 bases. After removal of 2 bases from V and 2 bases from J, the junction contained 5 bases not matched to a gene. The CDR3 is 15 amino acids. Germline V gene sequence: CDR1 SEHNR, CDR2 FQNEAQ (reference sequence). CDR3 DNA sequence: TGTGCCAGCAGCTTACCGGGACAGAGTCAAGAGACCCAGTACTTC. Protein product: CASSLPGQSQETQYF.

The J gene is TRBJ1-2, the V gene TRBV29-1; D ambiguous. CDR1 SQVTM and CDR2 ANQGSEA come from the germline V gene. V lost 4 bases, J lost 7 bases, and 13 bases lay in between. The CDR3 contains 12 residues. The CDR3 DNA is TGCAGCGTTGGGAGGCTAGAGGGTGGCTACACCTTC. Translation: CSVGRLEGGYTF.

J is TRBJ2-3 and V is TRBV19; tentatively, D is TRBD2 (5 bases). The V gene lost 6 bases and the J gene lost 0 bases, with 16 bases spanning the gap. The V gene's germline CDR1 is LNHDA and CDR2 SQIVND (reference sequence). This CDR3 spans 16 amino acids. CDR3: CASSPGGRPSTDTQYF. CDR3 nucleotide sequence: TGTGCCAGTAGCCCCGGAGGTAGGCCCAGCACAGATACGCAGTATTTT.

This clone was counted a single time. Other DNA sequences in this sample translate to the same CDR3. The gene calls are TRBV27 and TRBJ1-5; TRBD1 agrees at 8 bases. The germline V gene has CDR1 MNHEY and CDR2 SMNVEV (reference sequence). V gave up 5 bases and J gave up 2 bases; unmatched junction bases: 2. The CDR3 contains 14 residues. CDR3 coding DNA: TGTGCCAGCAGTCTGGGACAGGGCAATCAGCCCCAGCATTTT. Protein product: CASSLGQGNQPQHF.

V usage is TRBV30 and J usage is TRBJ2-3; D call uncertain. This CDR3 region has 13 residues. Trimming left V 4 bases short and J 0 bases short, with 8 bases between. The V gene's germline CDR1 is GTSNPN and CDR2 SVGIG (reference sequence). CDR3 amino acids: CAWTTDSTDTQYF. The CDR3 DNA sequence: TGTGCCTGGACTACAGATAGCACAGATACGCAGTATTTT.

The chain uses TRBV2 and TRBJ1-2, with 8 bases aligning to TRBD1. There are 14 residues in the CDR3. In germline, CDR1 is SNHLY, CDR2 FYNNEI. Trimming cost V 6 bases and J 0 bases; bases outside gene matches: 3. The CDR3, as DNA: TGTGCCAGCAGATTGGACAGGGCTAACTATGGCTACACCTTC. It yields the protein CASRLDRANYGYTF.

V usage is TRBV4-1 and J usage is TRBJ1-2, with 11 bases identical to TRBD1. Looked up from germline, CDR1 is MGHRA and CDR2 is YSYEKL. The CDR3 is 15 residues long. Unmatched junction bases numbered 4, after V lost 3 bases and J lost 4 bases. The CDR3 region has the DNA TGCGCCAGCAGCCAGGGACAGGGGGGCCTCTATGGCTACACCTTC. Its protein is CASSQGQGGLYGYTF.

The J gene is TRBJ1-2, the V gene TRBV2, with a weak D call TRBD1 (5 bases). Trimming stripped 3 bases from V and 8 bases from J, with 16 bases between. There are 14 residues in the CDR3. Looked up from germline, CDR1 is SNHLY and CDR2 is FYNNEI. The CDR3 region has the DNA TGTGCCAGCAGTGATTCGGAGGGGCGCGGAGGCTACACCTTC. This translates into CASSDSEGRGGYTF.

This clone has just one count. The rearrangement uses TRBV7-6 and TRBJ1-4; D is uncertain. The V gene's germline CDR1 is SGHVS and CDR2 FNYEAQ. The CDR3 has 14 residues. Deletions cut 3 bases from V and 6 bases from J, with 11 bases between. The CDR3 nucleotides read TGTGCCAGCAGCTTGACCATCCGGGATGAAAAACTGTTTTTT. Translated, it gives CASSLTIRDEKLFF.

This clone has only a few counts. V is TRBV6-5 and J is TRBJ1-5, with D hard to call. The V gene lost 7 bases and the J gene lost 4 bases, with 20 bases spanning the gap. The length of the CDR3 is 16 residues. CDR1 is MNHEY, CDR2 SVGAGI, per germline. CDR3 in DNA: TGTGCCAGCAATTATACCGTGGCAGGAGGAAATCAGCCCCAGCATTTT. Translating it yields CASNYTVAGGNQPQHF.